Presented here are 25 T cell receptor beta chains from one specimen sequenced in a study of T cell responses to AZD1222 COVID-19 vaccine. Using immunoSEQ multiplex PCR, the repertoire was profiled, and TCRdb retains in-frame clones only, with some absent. Altogether about 150,000 clones are present, 85% to 95% being singletons, with the ten largest covering 1.3%. The sample consisted of peripheral blood, taken on day 0 of AZD1222 vaccination. The receptors derive from an adult in good health.

The gene calls are TRBV5-1 and TRBJ2-6; D unresolved. Trimming took 5 bases from V and 0 from J, leaving 6 bases between them. Germline assignment: CDR1 SGHRS and CDR2 YFSETQ. CDR3 length: 14 amino acids. In nucleotides, the CDR3 is TGCGCCAGCAGGGACCTCTCTGGGGCCAACGTCCTGACTTTC. Its translation: CASRDLSGANVLTF.

The chain uses TRBV5-1 and TRBJ2-1; 13 positions match TRBD2. The CDR3 sequence is 15 residues long. Trimming removed 4 bases from V and 3 bases from J; junction bases left unmatched: 1. Germline lookup yields CDR1 SGHRS and CDR2 YFSETQ. The CDR3 sequence: CASSRTSGSYNEQFF. For the CDR3, the DNA is TGCGCCAGCAGCCGGACTAGCGGGAGCTACAATGAGCAGTTCTTC.

The chain combines TRBV3-1 (or the pseudogene TRBV3-2) with TRBJ2-3; D gene ambiguous. The germline CDR1 and CDR2 sequences are LGHDT and YNNKEL (reference sequence). Trimming took 3 bases from V and 3 from J, leaving 4 bases between them. The CDR3 contains 12 residues. The CDR3 DNA is TGTGCCAGCAGCCATTGGACAGATACGCAGTATTTT. Protein product: CASSHWTDTQYF.

The chain recombines TRBV16 with TRBJ2-5, with D possibly TRBD1 on 5 matching bases. The CDR3 runs to 14 residues. Trimming removed 1 base at V and 3 bases at J, with 9 bases between. CDR1 and CDR2 from the germline V gene are KGHSY and FQNENV. The CDR3 here is CASSQLGREETQYF. Written as DNA, the CDR3 is TGTGCCAGCAGCCAATTAGGCAGGGAAGAGACCCAGTACTTC.

This chain joins TRBV7-2 and TRBJ2-5; tentatively, D is TRBD1 or TRBD2 (5 bases each). V was trimmed by 5 bases and J by 0 bases, leaving 10 bases between them. Germline CDR1 and CDR2: SGHTA and FQGNSA. The CDR3 covers 14 residues. The CDR3 region is CASSGAGHQETQYF. In DNA form, the CDR3 reads TGTGCCAGCAGCGGGGCGGGCCACCAAGAGACCCAGTACTTC.

The CDR3 protein is CASRPFNWGRKETQYF. The CDR3 bases are TGTGCAAGTCGCCCCTTTAATTGGGGACGGAAAGAGACCCAGTACTTC. The chain is built from TRBV12-2 and TRBJ2-5. TRBV12-2 is a known pseudogene. The CDR3 has 16 residues.

The chain links TRBV5-1 to TRBJ2-1, with TRBD2 identical over 11 bases. Germline CDR1 and CDR2: SGHRS and YFSETQ. The CDR3 extends over 14 amino acids. V trimming: 4 bases; J trimming: 8 bases; junction bases outside the gene matches: 5. The CDR3 coding sequence is TGCGCCAGCAGCAAAGGGACTAGCGGAGATGAGCAGTTCTTC. This encodes CASSKGTSGDEQFF.

This sequence joins TRBV7-6 and TRBJ1-1, with 8 bases lining up with TRBD1. This CDR3 is 15 amino acids long. With 3 bases clipped from V and 5 bases from J, the junction kept 8 bases outside the gene matches. Per germline, CDR1 SGHVS and CDR2 FNYEAQ. The CDR3 protein is CASSFRQGAGTEAFF. In DNA, the CDR3 is TGTGCCAGCAGCTTTAGGCAGGGGGCGGGGACTGAAGCTTTCTTT.

This chain uses TRBV5-1 with TRBJ2-3, with D possibly being TRBD2 (7 bases). Germline CDR1 SGHRS, CDR2 YFSETQ. The ends were cut back, 4 bases at V and 4 bases at J, with 13 bases in the middle. The CDR3 has 14 amino acids. The CDR3 DNA reads TGCGCCAGCAGCGAGGGGGGGCTTTCAGATACGCAGTATTTT. Protein product: CASSEGGLSDTQYF.

The rearrangement uses TRBV18 and TRBJ1-5; D not resolved. Trimming removed 2 bases from V and 3 bases from J, with 14 bases in between. The germline CDR1 and CDR2 sequences are KGHSH and LQKENI. The CDR3 has 16 residues. In DNA form, the CDR3 reads TGTGCCAGCTCACCAACCGCCGCCGGGGTCAATCAGCCCCAGCATTTT. It encodes CASSPTAAGVNQPQHF.

The chain recombines TRBV2 with TRBJ2-5, with 10 bases matching TRBD1. This CDR3 is built from 14 residues. With V trimmed by 6 bases and J by 5 bases, 6 bases remained unmatched. Germline values: CDR1 SNHLY, CDR2 FYNNEI. CDR3 sequence reads: CASRDRTGGETQYF. Written as DNA, the CDR3 is TGTGCCAGCAGGGATCGGACAGGGGGGGAGACCCAGTACTTC. Full variable domain (missing parts from reference TRBV2 and TRBJ2-5): EPEVTQTPSHQVTQMGQEVILRCVPISNHLYFYWYRQILGQKVEFLVSFYNNEISEKSEIFDDQFSVERPDGSNFTLKIRSTKLEDSAMYFCASRDRTGGETQYFGPGTRLLVL.

This rearrangement joins TRBV29-1 to TRBJ2-2; 8 bases are shared with TRBD1. Germline V lookup: CDR1 SQVTM, CDR2 ANQGSEA. V lost 6 bases to trimming and J lost 4 bases; unmatched junction nucleotides: 7. The CDR3 totals 14 residues. CDR3 bases: TGCAGCGTAGCAGGGGGCGCGCGCACCGGGGAGCTGTTTTTT. Its protein is CSVAGGARTGELFF.

The chain joins TRBV11-1 to TRBJ1-3; no clear D. Trimming took off 3 bases at V and 3 bases at J, with 12 bases between the two ends. The CDR3 is made up of 15 amino acids. Germline V CDR1 and CDR2: SGHAT, FQDESV (reference sequence). DNA for the CDR3: TGTGCCAGCAGCTTTCAGTCCGGGAGTGGAAACACCATATATTTT. Translation gives CASSFQSGSGNTIYF.

V is TRBV27 and J is TRBJ2-2; D tentatively fits TRBD1 or TRBD2 (5 bases each). Trimming cost V 4 bases and J 6 bases, with 12 bases left between them. Germline assignment: CDR1 MNHEY and CDR2 SMNVEV (reference sequence). The CDR3 is 14 amino acids. CDR3 nucleotides: TGTGCCAGCAGTTCCGGGACGGCTCCCGGGGAGCTGTTTTTT. It codes for CASSSGTAPGELFF.

The chain couples TRBV5-1 to TRBJ1-6; TRBD1 is a possible D gene (5 bases). V shed 2 bases and J shed 8 bases, with 11 bases lying between them. The CDR3 runs to 14 residues. The germline CDR1 and CDR2 sequences are SGHRS and YFSETQ. This CDR3 is CASSFKGSDSPLHF. CDR3 in DNA: TGCGCCAGCAGCTTTAAGGGGTCCGATTCACCCCTCCACTTT.

V and J are TRBV18 and TRBJ1-5, with TRBD1 as a possible D gene (5 bases). The CDR3 has 13 residues. CDR1 and CDR2 from the germline V gene are KGHSH and LQKENI. V was shortened by 5 bases and J by 7 bases, with 12 bases between the two germline ends. CDR3: CASSKEGNQPQHF. Here the CDR3 DNA reads TGTGCCAGCTCAAAGGAGGGGAACCAGCCCCAGCATTTT.

Comments on this clone: An end of the junction does not agree with germline; a read error may underlie this. The V gene is TRBV18, the J gene TRBJ2-1; TRBD2 agrees at 7 bases. This CDR3 contains 11 residues. Germline CDR1 reads KGHSH; CDR2 reads LQKENI. DNA for the CDR3: TGTGCCAGCTCACCGAGCGGGGACTCGATCTTC. Protein sequence: CASSPSGDSIF.

V and J are TRBV5-5 and TRBJ1-1; D is unresolved. Germline V gene lookup returns CDR1 SGHKS and CDR2 YYEKEE (reference sequence). V was shortened by 1 base and J by 0 bases, with 7 bases between the two germline ends. This CDR3 comprises 14 residues. CDR3 in DNA: TGTGCCAGCAGCTTGTATCGGATGAACACTGAAGCTTTCTTT. It is translated as CASSLYRMNTEAFF. The full variable domain, rest sourced from reference TRBV5-5 and TRBJ1-1, is DAGVTQSPTHLIKTRGQQVTLRCSPISGHKSVSWYQQVLGQGPQFIFQYYEKEERGRGNFPDRFSARQFPNYSSELNVNALLLGDSALYLCASSLYRMNTEAFFGQGTRLTVV.

This sequence joins TRBV15 and TRBJ1-4, with a possible D match to TRBD1 (5 bases). The V and J ends lost 0 bases and 6 bases respectively, with 14 bases between them. This CDR3 contains 16 residues. The germline CDR1 and CDR2 sequences are LNHNV and YYDKDF (reference sequence). The CDR3 nucleotides are TGTGCCACCAGCAGAGAGCGGTCGGGGGGGGATGAAAAACTGTTTTTT. This translates into CATSRERSGGDEKLFF.

The gene calls are TRBV6-5 and TRBJ1-1; TRBD1 matches 8 bases. Germline V gene sequence: CDR1 MNHEY, CDR2 SVGAGI. The CDR3 is made up of 15 amino acids. Losses at the gene ends were 7 bases for V and 1 base for J; bases not matched to a gene: 8. The CDR3: CASTAPTGGNTEAFF. DNA of the CDR3: TGTGCCAGCACCGCCCCCACAGGGGGGAACACTGAAGCTTTCTTT.

J is TRBJ1-1 and V is TRBV10-1, with 9 bases identical to TRBD1. V dropped 6 bases and J dropped 5; count of bases not matched to a gene: 13. This CDR3 has 16 residues. The germline V gene encodes CDR1 WNHNN and CDR2 SYGVQD (reference sequence). The CDR3 loop is CASSDSGQGGWTEAFF. The CDR3 DNA follows: TGCGCCAGCAGCGACTCGGGACAGGGTGGTTGGACTGAAGCTTTCTTT.

The chain uses TRBV18 and TRBJ2-7; D possibly corresponds to TRBD1 (6 bases). Germline-derived CDR1 and CDR2 are KGHSH and LQKENI. The CDR3 extends over 14 amino acids. Deletions cut 2 bases from V and 6 bases from J, with 14 bases between. CDR3 in amino acids: CASSPGQGRGEQYV. The CDR3 nucleotides are TGTGCCAGCTCACCAGGGCAGGGCAGGGGCGAGCAGTACGTC.

V gene TRBV12-3 or TRBV12-4 combines with J gene TRBJ2-5, with TRBD2 matching 8 bases. After removal of 5 bases from V and 1 base from J, the junction contained 0 bases not matched to a gene. This CDR3 spans 13 amino acids. The DNA of the CDR3 is TGTGCCAGCAGTCGGGAGGGCCAAGAGACCCAGTACTTC. As protein: CASSREGQETQYF.

V gene TRBV7-2 combines with J gene TRBJ2-1; D tentatively fits TRBD1 or TRBD2 (5 bases each). This CDR3 contains 11 residues. From germline, CDR1 is SGHTA and CDR2 FQGNSA. V lost 5 bases and J 11 bases, leaving 10 bases between the germline ends. The CDR3 reads CASSPQGQQFF. CDR3 sequence (DNA): TGTGCCAGCAGCCCCCAGGGACAGCAGTTCTTC.

This rearrangement joins TRBV7-9 to TRBJ2-5; D is uncertain. The germline V and J ends were trimmed by 0 bases and 2 bases, with 4 bases remaining between them. The CDR3 is 13 residues long. In germline, CDR1 is SEHNR, CDR2 FQNEAQ (reference sequence). The CDR3 loop is CASSLAQQETQYF. The CDR3, as DNA: TGTGCCAGCAGCTTAGCCCAGCAAGAGACCCAGTACTTC.